These 9 T cell receptor beta chains share one sample of origin, sequenced in a study of T cells expressing NK-cell markers. TCRdb reprocessed the 5' RACE reads and reports one entry per CDR3 protein, with no DNA. This table lists some 390,000 distinct CDR3 sequences. Specimen: blood T cells: a sorted CD56 or NKG2C T cell subset, CD4+ or CD8+ T cells, or bulk PBMC T cells (not recorded which). These receptors were collected from a woman aged 45 to 65 in good health.

V and J are TRBV14 and TRBJ1-2. CDR1 is SGHDN, CDR2 FVKESK, per germline. The CDR3 spans 16 residues. The CDR3 loop reads CASSQGGGHSNYGYTF. The entire variable domain, with the rest obtained from reference TRBV14 and TRBJ1-2, is as follows: EAGVTQFPSHSVIEKGQTVTLRCDPISGHDNLYWYRRVMGKEIKFLLHFVKESKQDESGMPNNRFLAERTGGTYSTLKVQPAELEDSGVYFCASSQGGGHSNYGYTFGSGTRLTVV.

The V call is TRBV27, the J call TRBJ1-4. CDR3 size: 15 residues. CDR1 and CDR2 from the germline V gene are MNHEY and SMNVEV (reference sequence). CDR3 protein: CASSLRQNRVQKLFF.

V gene TRBV9 combines with J gene TRBJ2-1; TCRdb reports TRBD1, a call that lacks DNA to check it against. Germline lookup yields CDR1 SGDLS and CDR2 YYNGEE. CDR3 length equals 16 residues. CDR3 sequence: CASSVEMKGSVGEQFF.

The chain joins TRBV4-1 to TRBJ2-1. Germline loops: CDR1 MGHRA, CDR2 YSYEKL. This CDR3 contains 13 residues. The CDR3 protein is CASSQRTVDEQFF.

V usage is TRBV3-1 and J usage is TRBJ2-1; TCRdb designates TRBD2, a call that cannot be tested without DNA. The CDR3 is 18 residues long. Germline V gene data show CDR1 as LGHDT and CDR2 as YNNKEL (reference sequence). CDR3: CASSQGLAGGGRNNEQFF.

The V gene is TRBV6-7, the J gene TRBJ2-3; TCRdb's D call of TRBD2 is untestable without DNA. TRBV6-7 is recorded as an ORF, its role being uncertain. The CDR3 has 17 residues. The CDR3 loop reads CASSYSRLAEFTDTQYF.

This rearrangement joins TRBV12-3 or TRBV12-4 to TRBJ2-2; TCRdb's D gene call, TRBD1, goes unchecked for lack of DNA. This CDR3 is built from 15 residues. The CDR3 is CASRPGQASTGELFF.

The V gene is TRBV12-3 or TRBV12-4, the J gene TRBJ2-1; lacking DNA, the TRBD2 call made by TCRdb goes unchecked. This CDR3 contains 14 residues. The chain's CDR3 is CASSETSGLNEQFF.

The chain carries TRBV10-1 and TRBJ2-1; absent DNA, TCRdb's TRBD2 call cannot be checked. There are 15 residues in the CDR3. Germline V gene sequence: CDR1 WNHNN, CDR2 SYGVQD (reference sequence). The CDR3 here is CASSPNSSPPDEQFF.